A selection of T cell receptor beta chains follows, all from one sample in a study of early T cells in non-severe SARS-CoV-2 infection. One entry per CDR3 protein, called by TCRdb with MiXCR from the 5' RACE reads. Counted here are roughly 83,000 distinct CDR3 sequences, 8.5% to 12% occurring once; the ten biggest clones make up about 8.2%. The specimen was whole blood, collected at baseline. Receptors were obtained from an adult who was a healthcare worker with PCR-confirmed SARS-CoV-2 infection or an uninfected control (not recorded which). Each CDR3 is given without its conserved first and last residue. Each record gives: CDR3 protein, V gene.

cdr3_aa: ASRYSLNQETQY
v_call: TRBV7-2

cdr3_aa: ASSDSDGHMNTEAF
v_call: TRBV6-4

cdr3_aa: ASRRDTTDTQY
v_call: TRBV12-3/TRBV12-4

cdr3_aa: SVPRPGYLETQY
v_call: TRBV20-1

cdr3_aa: ASSEQGGTYTDTQY
v_call: TRBV6-1

cdr3_aa: ASSFAQGSEQF
v_call: TRBV7-9

cdr3_aa: ASSQESGGTDTQY
v_call: TRBV14

cdr3_aa: ASSSPLGSRTYEQY
v_call: TRBV28

cdr3_aa: ASSSLWRAQETQY
v_call: TRBV7-9

cdr3_aa: SARRTSGIYEQY
v_call: TRBV20-1

cdr3_aa: ASSPPAGSNEQF
v_call: TRBV18

cdr3_aa: ASSPDSTDTQY
v_call: TRBV7-9

cdr3_aa: ASSQGGQGILNQPQH
v_call: TRBV3-1

cdr3_aa: ASSDAGGPDTQY
v_call: TRBV6-4

cdr3_aa: ASSPGHTGVDGYT
v_call: TRBV18

cdr3_aa: ASSNSGTSGNEQF
v_call: TRBV5-5

cdr3_aa: ASRTDHEQY
v_call: TRBV27

cdr3_aa: ASSDEGWDSPLH
v_call: TRBV25-1

cdr3_aa: ASSLVAGASNEQF
v_call: TRBV7-2

cdr3_aa: ASGTTHGELF
v_call: TRBV19

cdr3_aa: ASSETFNTEAF
v_call: TRBV6-1

cdr3_aa: ASRLGTAYGSPLH
v_call: TRBV12-3/TRBV12-4

cdr3_aa: SARGWASYEQY
v_call: TRBV20-1

cdr3_aa: ASSYSLTGIGYT
v_call: TRBV6-5

cdr3_aa: ASSHLQGSPQETQY
v_call: TRBV3-1

cdr3_aa: ASSLSPRNEQF
v_call: TRBV12-3/TRBV12-4

cdr3_aa: AWSGTLEYGYT
v_call: TRBV30

cdr3_aa: ASSQDGLTGAQSLPGIQY
v_call: TRBV14

cdr3_aa: ASSLGQDSSEKLF
v_call: TRBV7-9

cdr3_aa: ASSPGPLYGYT
v_call: TRBV6-6

cdr3_aa: ASTEGDADTQY
v_call: TRBV5-6

cdr3_aa: ASSFAYREAF
v_call: TRBV12-3/TRBV12-4

cdr3_aa: ASTLRDGSYEQY
v_call: TRBV19

cdr3_aa: ASSPLSGMYGNEQF
v_call: TRBV18

cdr3_aa: ASSLRTGGSIYGYT
v_call: TRBV7-9

cdr3_aa: ASSPGSGWNTEAF
v_call: TRBV18

cdr3_aa: ASSFDPGTGGPRGSEKLF
v_call: TRBV2

cdr3_aa: ASRHTDTQY
v_call: TRBV27

cdr3_aa: ASNPGGISETQY
v_call: TRBV6-1

cdr3_aa: ASSRAGWDNEQF
v_call: TRBV3-1

cdr3_aa: ASSLLGQGEETQY
v_call: TRBV27

cdr3_aa: ASSLALGARQEQY
v_call: TRBV5-4

cdr3_aa: SPGLAGDHEQF
v_call: TRBV20-1

cdr3_aa: ASSLGGWMNTEAF
v_call: TRBV5-1

cdr3_aa: ASRTGDVTEELF
v_call: TRBV5-1

cdr3_aa: ASSSTSGISTDTQY
v_call: TRBV7-2

cdr3_aa: ASSPGQGAIETQY
v_call: TRBV5-1

cdr3_aa: SAPSILFGLGTGYGYT
v_call: TRBV20-1